Listed here are 10 T cell receptor beta chains from one sample, sequenced in a study of cytomegalovirus exposure and HLA in healthy donors. Primers for the PCR totalled 60 Vbeta and 13 Jbeta. Sequencing used immunoSEQ multiplex PCR; TCRdb keeps in-frame clones, though not all of them. The profile shows roughly 170,000 clones, about 80% of them singletons. Material for sequencing was PBMCs. All receptors derive from a woman aged 30 to 39 in good health and CMV-seropositive.

V gene TRBV13 combines with J gene TRBJ2-7, with 8 bases that match TRBD2. With 5 bases clipped from V and 2 bases from J, the junction kept 14 bases outside the gene matches. CDR3 length: 17 amino acids. CDR1 is PRHDT and CDR2 is FYEKMQ in the germline V gene (reference sequence). CDR3 DNA: TGTGCCAGCAGCCCTGGGGCTCTTGCGGGAGGTACCTACGAGCAGTACTTC. It yields the protein CASSPGALAGGTYEQYF.

This clone appeared a single time. The CDR3 sequence: CASSLATGVDTQYF. The CDR3 coding sequence is TGTGCCAGCAGCTTAGCGACAGGGGTAGATACGCAGTATTTT. The chain joins TRBV7-9 to TRBJ2-3; TRBD1 aligns across 8 bases. The CDR3 has 14 amino acids. V lost 0 bases, J lost 5 bases, and 1 base stayed unmatched. CDR1 is SEHNR and CDR2 is FQNEAQ in the germline V gene (reference sequence).

This clone was picked up many times. V and J are TRBV2 and TRBJ1-5; maybe TRBD1 (6 bases). Trimming took 6 bases from V and 0 from J, leaving 15 bases between them. This CDR3 spans 16 amino acids. Germline V gives CDR1 SNHLY, CDR2 FYNNEI. CDR3 coding DNA: TGTGCCAGCAGCTCCGGACAGTTCTATAGCAATCAGCCCCAGCATTTT. Residues: CASSSGQFYSNQPQHF.

The V call is TRBV19, the J call TRBJ1-5; 7 bases agree with TRBD1. Germline CDR1 LNHDA, CDR2 SQIVND (reference sequence). The J segment lost 8 bases and the V segment lost 7 bases, leaving 20 bases of the junction unmatched. The CDR3 is 17 residues long. CDR3 residues: CASTAQPLGQSVKPQHF. The CDR3 DNA reads as TGTGCCAGTACCGCTCAACCCCTGGGACAGAGCGTGAAGCCCCAGCATTTT.

Notes on this clone: Other DNA variants within this sample encode the same CDR3. V usage is TRBV5-4 and J usage is TRBJ2-1; TRBD2 aligns across 8 bases. This CDR3 has 15 amino acids. The germline V gene encodes CDR1 SGHNT and CDR2 YYREEE (reference sequence). Germline trimming cut 4 bases from V and 0 bases from J; bases unmatched to any gene: 3. Written as DNA, the CDR3 is TGTGCCAGCAGCCTAGCGGGTAGCTCCTACAATGAGCAGTTCTTC. Amino acid sequence: CASSLAGSSYNEQFF.

This clone was counted between two and nine times. The chain combines TRBV5-4 with TRBJ2-7; weak D call: TRBD2 (5 bases). The CDR3 runs to 14 residues. Germline CDR1 is SGHNT and CDR2 is YYREEE (reference sequence). With 4 bases removed from V and 4 bases from J, the gap between germline ends came to 15 bases. CDR3: CASSQTRTGYEQYF. The CDR3 bases are TGTGCCAGCAGCCAAACAAGGACTGGTTACGAGCAGTACTTC.

The chain combines TRBV5-1 with TRBJ2-2, with 10 bases lining up with TRBD1. CDR3 length: 18 amino acids. Trimming cost V 2 bases and J 4 bases; bases outside gene matches: 11. Germline CDR1 is SGHRS and CDR2 is YFSETQ. Here the CDR3 reads CASSLSTRDRGSTGELFF. For the CDR3, the DNA is TGCGCCAGCAGCTTATCAACTAGGGACAGGGGCTCCACCGGGGAGCTGTTTTTT.

The rearrangement joins TRBV10-3 to TRBJ2-1, with 10 positions matching TRBD2. V was pared by 8 bases and J by 9 bases, with 7 bases of the junction left unmatched. Germline values: CDR1 ENHRY, CDR2 SYGVKD. The CDR3 is 13 amino acids. CDR3 nucleotide sequence: TGTGCCATCGGGCTAGCGGGGGAGGCTGAGCAGTTCTTC. Translation: CAIGLAGEAEQFF.

As DNA, the CDR3 is TGTGCCACCAGCAGTGGCTTTTCCCTCAATGAGCAGTTCTTC. The encoded protein is CATSSGFSLNEQFF. The rearrangement joins TRBV15 to TRBJ2-1; the D is unclear. Germline loops: CDR1 LNHNV, CDR2 YYDKDF (reference sequence). The CDR3 is made up of 14 amino acids. The V end was cut by 3 bases, the J end by 6 bases, with 12 bases between.

DNA of the CDR3: TGTGCCAGCAGCGCTGGGACTAGCGGAGGAGATACGCAGTATTTT. Translation gives CASSAGTSGGDTQYF. The chain joins TRBV11-3 to TRBJ2-3; 11 nucleotides match TRBD2. This CDR3 is built from 15 residues. V lost 5 bases, J lost 5 bases, and 6 bases stayed unmatched. CDR1 SGHNT and CDR2 YENEEA come from the germline V gene.